A single sample gave rise to the 26 T cell receptor beta chains below, sequenced in a study of vaccination effects on CD4 cells after COVID-19. Assay: immunoSEQ multiplex PCR; the TCRdb copy retains only in-frame clones and omits some. This table holds 66,000 or so clones, approximately 79% found once. Their antigens are not known. It was after roughly 11 days of culture that CD4+ T cells were isolated. The cohort was immunized with two doses of either the BNT162b2 or mRNA-1273 vaccine. Source: CD4+ T cells from PBMCs cultured without peptide, taken after COVID-19 vaccination. These TCRs come from a human donor who received a COVID-19 vaccine.

The rearrangement uses TRBV2 and TRBJ2-7, with D unresolved. Trimming stripped 5 bases from V and 0 bases from J, with 11 bases between. CDR1 SNHLY and CDR2 FYNNEI come from the germline V gene. The CDR3 has 14 residues. The CDR3 loop reads CASSLSRISYEQYV. CDR3 sequence (DNA): TGTGCCAGCAGTCTTAGCCGAATCTCCTACGAGCAGTACGTC.

The chain combines TRBV28 with TRBJ1-5; D is ambiguous. Trimming shortened V by 11 bases and J by 4 bases, and 21 bases separated the two germline ends. The germline V gene has CDR1 MDHEN and CDR2 SYDVKM. CDR3 length equals 15 residues. The CDR3 region has the DNA TGTGCCGCCCACTCGGTCCTACCAGATAATCAGCCCCAGCATTTT. Its translation: CAAHSVLPDNQPQHF.

The V call is TRBV15, the J call TRBJ1-1, with D hard to call. This CDR3 region has 14 residues. The germline CDR1 and CDR2 sequences are LNHNV and YYDKDF (reference sequence). The V gene lost 0 bases and the J gene lost 7 bases, with 12 bases spanning the gap. Written as DNA, the CDR3 is TGTGCCACCAGCAGAGATAATAGTCGGAGTGAAGCTTTCTTT. It specifies CATSRDNSRSEAFF.

The J gene is TRBJ1-1, the V gene TRBV6-6; the D is unclear. CDR3 size: 11 residues. The V gene's germline CDR1 is MNHNY and CDR2 SVGAGI (reference sequence). Trimming took off 10 bases at V and 5 bases at J, with 11 bases between the two ends. In DNA form, the CDR3 reads TGTGCCACCAAAGCGGGTACTGAAGCTTTCTTT. Translated: CATKAGTEAFF.

About this clone: At one boundary the junction diverges from the germline segment, which might be a read error. The chain recombines TRBV18 with TRBJ1-3; 9 bases align to TRBD1. Germline V lookup: CDR1 KGHSH, CDR2 LQKENI. The CDR3 covers 15 residues. The CDR3 DNA reads as TGTGCCAGCTCGCCACAGGGGGCGCAAGGAAACACCATATATTTT. This encodes CASSPQGAQGNTIYF.

This clone has only a few counts. The rearrangement uses TRBV7-9 and TRBJ2-2; 7 bases match TRBD1. The CDR3 has 17 amino acids. The J segment lost 4 bases and the V segment lost 3 bases, leaving 11 bases of the junction unmatched. CDR1 and CDR2 (germline): SEHNR, FQNEAQ (reference sequence). Here the CDR3 reads CASSFFVSDRATGELFF. DNA for the CDR3: TGTGCCAGCAGCTTTTTCGTCTCTGACAGGGCCACCGGGGAGCTGTTTTTT.

V and J are TRBV30 and TRBJ1-1; D is possibly TRBD1 (6 bases). Germline lookup yields CDR1 GTSNPN and CDR2 SVGIG (reference sequence). V lost 8 bases and J lost 1, with 32 bases in between. The CDR3 sequence is 19 residues long. The CDR3 loop is CAGQPRGHFAPGANTEAFF. The CDR3 bases are TGTGCCGGACAACCTCGGGGGCACTTCGCCCCAGGGGCGAACACTGAAGCTTTCTTT.

The chain couples TRBV24-1 to TRBJ2-5; the D gene is possibly TRBD1 (6 bases). The germline V gene encodes CDR1 KGHDR and CDR2 SFDVKD. The V and J ends lost 4 bases and 7 bases respectively, with 12 bases between them. There are 13 residues in the CDR3. CDR3 amino acids: CATSDSGAATQYF. Written as DNA, the CDR3 is TGTGCCACCAGTGACTCAGGGGCGGCGACCCAGTACTTC.

The chain carries TRBV10-3 and TRBJ2-7, with TRBD1 as a possible D gene (5 bases). CDR3 length equals 15 residues. The germline V gene encodes CDR1 ENHRY and CDR2 SYGVKD. Deletions cut 10 bases from V and 0 bases from J, with 19 bases between. CDR3 sequence reads: CASSQGPSSSYEQYV. CDR3 nucleotides: TGTGCCAGCAGCCAGGGCCCCTCAAGCTCCTACGAGCAGTACGTC.

V gene TRBV7-2 combines with J gene TRBJ2-7, with D perhaps TRBD1 or TRBD2 (5 bases each). Deletions cut 6 bases from V and 1 base from J, with 16 bases between. Germline V gives CDR1 SGHTA, CDR2 FQGNSA. This CDR3 is built from 15 residues. In nucleotides, the CDR3 is TGTGCCAGCAGTTCCACTGCAGGGAGATCCTACGAGCAGTACGTC. Translation gives CASSSTAGRSYEQYV.

This clone has just one count. V is TRBV4-1 and J is TRBJ2-5, with TRBD1 identical over 8 bases. Trimming removed 3 bases from V and 9 bases from J; junction bases left unmatched: 9. The CDR3 covers 14 residues. Per the germline V gene, CDR1 is MGHRA and CDR2 is YSYEKL. The chain's CDR3 is CASSQGTGGTAQYF. The CDR3 DNA sequence: TGCGCCAGCAGCCAGGGTACAGGGGGTACGGCCCAGTACTTC.

This clone has just one count. V gene TRBV5-1 combines with J gene TRBJ1-3; no firm D call. CDR3 size: 16 residues. Trimming removed 2 bases at V and 2 bases at J, with 14 bases between. Germline V CDR1 and CDR2: SGHRS, YFSETQ. CDR3: CASSFSSGSPGNTIYF. Here the CDR3 DNA reads TGCGCCAGCAGCTTTAGTTCAGGAAGCCCTGGAAACACCATATATTTT. Filled out from reference TRBV5-1 and TRBJ1-3, the complete variable domain reads KAGVTQTPRYLIKTRGQQVTLSCSPISGHRSVSWYQQTPGQGLQFLFEYFSETQRNKGNFPGRFSGRQFSNSRSEMNVSTLELGDSALYLCASSFSSGSPGNTIYFGEGSWLTVV.

The chain links TRBV2 to TRBJ2-4, with 8 bases lining up with TRBD1. J lost 7 bases, V lost 8 bases, and 7 bases had no gene match. This CDR3 is 13 amino acids long. CDR1 is SNHLY and CDR2 is FYNNEI in the germline V gene. The DNA of the CDR3 is TGTGCCAGCCTAGGGACAGGTGGCAACATTCAGTACTTC. Its translation is CASLGTGGNIQYF.

This clone turned up a few times. The chain couples TRBV24-1 to TRBJ2-2, with a weak D call TRBD1 (6 bases). Germline CDR1 reads KGHDR; CDR2 reads SFDVKD. The V gene lost 6 bases and the J gene lost 1 base, with 11 bases spanning the gap. This CDR3 contains 15 residues. CDR3 sequence (DNA): TGTGCCACCAGTCGGATACAGGGGAACACCGGGGAGCTGTTTTTT. Protein sequence: CATSRIQGNTGELFF.

The chain recombines TRBV6-5 with TRBJ1-1, with a tentative D call TRBD1 (5 bases). The CDR3 totals 14 residues. Germline V lookup: CDR1 MNHEY, CDR2 SVGAGI. Trimming left V 8 bases short and J 5 bases short, with 18 bases between. CDR3 amino acids: CASQGLPRGTEAFF. The CDR3 nucleotides are TGTGCCAGCCAGGGCTTACCTCGAGGGACTGAAGCTTTCTTT.

The J gene is TRBJ2-2, the V gene TRBV24-1, with no clear D. There are 15 residues in the CDR3. Germline loops: CDR1 KGHDR, CDR2 SFDVKD. Trimming took 6 bases from V and 0 from J, leaving 10 bases between them. CDR3 nucleotide sequence: TGTGCCACCAGTTCGGACCAGGCGAACACCGGGGAGCTGTTTTTT. It codes for CATSSDQANTGELFF.

The chain employs TRBV30 and TRBJ2-3; D unresolved. This CDR3 region has 14 residues. The V gene lost 6 bases and the J gene lost 4 bases, with 17 bases spanning the gap. CDR1 is GTSNPN, CDR2 SVGIG, per germline (reference sequence). The chain's CDR3 is CACSRVRHSDTQYF. CDR3 nucleotides: TGTGCCTGTTCTAGAGTGAGGCATTCAGATACGCAGTATTTT.

This chain links TRBV19 with TRBJ1-6, with D unclear. Trimming stripped 3 bases from V and 6 bases from J, with 12 bases between. The CDR3 loop spans 15 amino acids. Per the germline V gene, CDR1 is LNHDA and CDR2 is SQIVND (reference sequence). In DNA form, the CDR3 reads TGTGCCAGTAGTATGCCCGGGCGCTCTAATTCACCCCTCCACTTT. This gives the protein CASSMPGRSNSPLHF.

This sequence joins TRBV5-1 and TRBJ2-3; D is possibly TRBD1 (6 bases). This CDR3 has 14 residues. CDR1 SGHRS and CDR2 YFSETQ come from the germline V gene. V was cut by 3 bases and J by 4 bases, with 12 bases left in between. Written as DNA, the CDR3 is TGCGCCAGCAGCTCCTCGACAGGTTCAGATACGCAGTATTTT. This gives the protein CASSSSTGSDTQYF.

This sequence joins TRBV4-2 and TRBJ1-4; unclear D gene. The CDR3 length is 13 residues. The V end was cut by 0 bases, the J end by 6 bases, with 5 bases between. The germline V gene encodes CDR1 LGHNA and CDR2 YNFKEQ. CDR3 nucleotides: TGTGCCAGCAGCCAAGAAGAGCATGAAAAACTGTTTTTT. Amino acids: CASSQEEHEKLFF.

V is TRBV28 and J is TRBJ1-1; D gene unclear. The ends were cut back, 10 bases at V and 0 bases at J, with 12 bases in the middle. Germline loops: CDR1 MDHEN, CDR2 SYDVKM. This CDR3 has 13 amino acids. DNA of the CDR3: TGTGCCACAACCGACACGCTGAACACTGAAGCTTTCTTT. Its translation is CATTDTLNTEAFF.

As DNA, the CDR3 is TGTGCCAGCCCCCATGCGCGCGGGGGGGCGAGTAATGAGCAGTTCTTC. This encodes CASPHARGGASNEQFF. The chain uses TRBV5-8 and TRBJ2-1; TRBD2 agrees at 9 bases. Trimming took 7 bases from V and 7 from J; bases not matched to a gene: 15. There are 16 residues in the CDR3. Germline V lookup: CDR1 SGHTS, CDR2 YDEGEE. Looking up the rest from reference TRBV5-8 and TRBJ2-1 gives the full variable domain: EAGVTQSPTHLIKTRGQQATLRCSPISGHTSVYWYQQALGLGLQFLLWYDEGEERNRGNFPPRFSGRQFPNYSSELNVNALELEDSALYLCASPHARGGASNEQFFGPGTRLTVL.

V usage is TRBV6-5 and J usage is TRBJ1-1; the D gene is possibly TRBD1 (6 bases). Germline CDR1 reads MNHEY; CDR2 reads SVGAGI. The CDR3 has 14 amino acids. V lost 5 bases and J 5 bases, leaving 15 bases between the germline ends. This CDR3 is CASSRGGTNTEAFF. CDR3 nucleotide sequence: TGTGCCAGCAGTAGGGGGGGGACAAATACTGAAGCTTTCTTT.

V and J are TRBV18 and TRBJ2-1; D remains unclear. Trimming cost V 3 bases and J 8 bases, with 11 bases left between them. Germline V gene lookup returns CDR1 KGHSH and CDR2 LQKENI. CDR3 length equals 13 residues. CDR3 in DNA: TGTGCCAGCTCACCCTTTGGTAACTATGAGCAGTTCTTC. Translating it yields CASSPFGNYEQFF.

This chain connects TRBV9 to TRBJ1-5; 7 positions match TRBD1. Looked up from germline, CDR1 is SGDLS and CDR2 is YYNGEE. The CDR3 runs to 18 residues. The V and J ends lost 0 bases and 2 bases, in that order; junction bases with no gene match: 11. This chain's CDR3 is CASSVEWDSAPRNQPQHF. The CDR3 nucleotides are TGTGCCAGCAGCGTAGAATGGGACAGTGCCCCACGCAATCAGCCCCAGCATTTT.

The chain uses TRBV4-1 and TRBJ2-7; 9 positions match TRBD1. J gave up 5 bases and V 4 bases, and 3 bases lay outside the gene matches. This CDR3 region has 13 residues. Germline V gene data show CDR1 as MGHRA and CDR2 as YSYEKL. The CDR3 region is CASSRDRDHEQYV. The CDR3 DNA is TGCGCCAGCAGCCGGGACAGGGACCACGAGCAGTACGTC.